This passage covers 30 T cell receptor beta chains from one sample sequenced in a study of shared clonotypes between healthy human individuals. CD45RO negativity and positive selection for CCR7 defined naive CD8 cells, a population that excluded terminally differentiated effector memory CD45RA+ cells. Using immunoSEQ multiplex PCR, the repertoire was profiled, and TCRdb retains in-frame clones only, with some absent. The sample includes around 1.9 million clones, about 93% of them seen just once. The sequenced material came from naive CD8+ T cells from PBMCs. The receptors were sampled from a man between 18 and 35 years old in good health. Some clones in this sample may be carry-over from other donors' samples.

This clone appeared once. V usage is TRBV16 and J usage is TRBJ2-4; D may match TRBD1 or TRBD2 (5 bases each). The CDR3 totals 14 residues. CDR1 and CDR2 from the germline V gene are KGHSY and FQNENV. With 2 bases removed from V and 5 bases from J, the gap between germline ends came to 10 bases. The CDR3 spells CASSQGQGENIQYF. The CDR3, as DNA: TGTGCCAGCAGCCAAGGCCAGGGAGAAAACATTCAGTACTTC.

This chain uses TRBV7-9 with TRBJ2-4; the D gene is possibly TRBD2 (6 bases). V was shortened by 2 bases and J by 5 bases, with 13 bases between the two germline ends. The CDR3 spans 15 residues. Germline V gives CDR1 SEHNR, CDR2 FQNEAQ (reference sequence). The CDR3 protein is CASSLYGEVENIQYF. The CDR3 nucleotides are TGTGCCAGCAGCTTATATGGGGAGGTTGAAAACATTCAGTACTTC.

This rearrangement joins TRBV29-1 to TRBJ1-2, with D possibly being TRBD1 (5 bases). Germline V CDR1 and CDR2: SQVTM, ANQGSEA. This CDR3 spans 14 amino acids. V lost 4 bases to trimming and J lost 4 bases, with 16 bases between them. CDR3 bases: TGCAGCGTTGGCGGGGGTTCCGTACTCTATGGCTACACCTTC. It is translated as CSVGGGSVLYGYTF.

The chain recombines TRBV15 with TRBJ2-7, with D perhaps TRBD2 (6 bases). The V gene lost 8 bases and the J gene lost 6 bases, with 11 bases spanning the gap. This CDR3 is built from 11 residues. Germline CDR1 is LNHNV and CDR2 is YYDKDF (reference sequence). The CDR3 nucleotides are TGTGCCACCCTCGGAGGGACCGAGCAGTACTTC. It translates to CATLGGTEQYF.

The sample holds one count of this clone. J is TRBJ2-1 and V is TRBV28; weak D call: TRBD1 (6 bases). The ends were cut back, 3 bases at V and 2 bases at J, with 11 bases in the middle. CDR1 and CDR2 (germline): MDHEN, SYDVKM. CDR3 length: 15 residues. The CDR3 here is CASSFSGAAYNEQFF. The DNA for the CDR3 is TGTGCCAGCAGTTTCTCAGGGGCCGCCTACAATGAGCAGTTCTTC.

This clone was recorded a few times. The V and J genes are TRBV29-1 and TRBJ2-7; 7 bases fit TRBD2. This CDR3 has 13 residues. CDR1 and CDR2 (germline): SQVTM, ANQGSEA. Germline trimming cut 8 bases from V and 0 bases from J; bases unmatched to any gene: 7. CDR3 loop: CSSLGGDSYEQYF. As DNA, the CDR3 is TGCAGCAGCCTGGGGGGGGACTCCTACGAGCAGTACTTC.

The genes are TRBV28 and TRBJ2-7, with a tentative D call TRBD1 (5 bases). CDR1 MDHEN and CDR2 SYDVKM come from the germline V gene. V was clipped by 2 bases and J by 3 bases, with 17 bases between them. This CDR3 spans 16 amino acids. CDR3 nucleotide sequence: TGTGCCAGCAGTTTAAGGGGTTTTACAGTTTTCTACGAGCAGTACTTC. It codes for CASSLRGFTVFYEQYF.

The rearrangement links TRBV5-1 to TRBJ2-7; 7 positions match TRBD2. Germline V gene lookup returns CDR1 SGHRS and CDR2 YFSETQ. This CDR3 is 17 amino acids long. The V segment lost 0 bases and the J segment 2 bases; nucleotides outside the gene matches: 11. The DNA of the CDR3 is TGCGCCAGCAGCTTGGGACTAGCACCACCTGGCACCTACGAGCAGTACTTC. It encodes CASSLGLAPPGTYEQYF.

The sample holds one count of this clone. The rearrangement links TRBV9 to TRBJ2-5, with a possible D match to TRBD2 (6 bases). CDR1 is SGDLS, CDR2 YYNGEE, per germline. The CDR3 has 14 amino acids. Trimming removed 0 bases at V and 4 bases at J, with 10 bases between. The CDR3 loop reads CASSVAGALETQYF. The CDR3 nucleotides are TGTGCCAGCAGCGTAGCGGGAGCCTTAGAGACCCAGTACTTC.

This clone has more than one count but fewer than ten. V usage is TRBV15 and J usage is TRBJ1-1; D not certain. Germline assignment: CDR1 LNHNV and CDR2 YYDKDF (reference sequence). Trimming removed 5 bases from V and 3 bases from J, with 16 bases in between. CDR3 size: 15 residues. CDR3 DNA sequence: TGTGCCACCAGCCCCGGGAACTTCAGGTACACTGAAGCTTTCTTT. Translated, it gives CATSPGNFRYTEAFF.

The chain employs TRBV15 and TRBJ2-1; 7 bases align to TRBD1. After removal of 1 base from V and 9 bases from J, the junction contained 6 bases not matched to a gene. This CDR3 is 14 amino acids long. Germline V lookup: CDR1 LNHNV, CDR2 YYDKDF (reference sequence). The CDR3 sequence: CATSRVEGDSEQFF. CDR3 nucleotides: TGTGCCACCAGCAGAGTGGAAGGGGACAGTGAGCAGTTCTTC.

The chain links TRBV27 to TRBJ2-4; D tentatively fits TRBD1 or TRBD2 (6 bases each). V lost 6 bases and J lost 7, with 19 bases in between. Germline V lookup: CDR1 MNHEY, CDR2 SMNVEV (reference sequence). The CDR3 is 15 residues long. CDR3 amino acids: CASRLSRGRWNIQYF. As DNA, the CDR3 is TGTGCCAGCAGACTCTCGAGGGGGAGGTGGAACATTCAGTACTTC.

The V call is TRBV9, the J call TRBJ2-2; possible D gene TRBD1, 6 bases. Germline V gene sequence: CDR1 SGDLS, CDR2 YYNGEE. Trimming removed 3 bases at V and 3 bases at J, with 9 bases between. The CDR3 covers 14 residues. DNA of the CDR3: TGTGCCAGCAGCGCAGGGGCTGACACCGGGGAGCTGTTTTTT. This translates into CASSAGADTGELFF. Together with reference TRBV9 and TRBJ2-2, the CDR3 gives the full variable domain: DSGVTQTPKHLITATGQRVTLRCSPRSGDLSVYWYQQSLDQGLQFLIQYYNGEERAKGNILERFSAQQFPDLHSELNLSSLELGDSALYFCASSAGADTGELFFGEGSRLTVL.

The chain couples TRBV25-1 to TRBJ2-5, with D possibly TRBD2 on 7 matching bases. The CDR3 sequence is 15 residues long. Trimming took off 1 base at V and 5 bases at J, with 14 bases between the two ends. Per germline, CDR1 MGHDK and CDR2 SYGVNS. The CDR3 sequence: CASSESEGGGETQYF. The CDR3 DNA sequence: TGTGCCAGCAGTGAATCGGAGGGAGGGGGGGAGACCCAGTACTTC.

The chain joins TRBV9 to TRBJ1-1, with a weak D call TRBD1 (6 bases). Trimming shortened V by 3 bases and J by 1 base, and 13 bases separated the two germline ends. The CDR3 spans 15 residues. The V gene's germline CDR1 is SGDLS and CDR2 YYNGEE. As DNA, the CDR3 is TGTGCCAGCAGCGAATGGGGGCAGCCGAACACTGAAGCTTTCTTT. Its translation is CASSEWGQPNTEAFF.

Only one count was recorded for this clone. Other DNA sequences in the sample encode the same CDR3. V usage is TRBV6-5 and J usage is TRBJ1-1, with 7 bases matching TRBD1. The CDR3 consists of 12 residues. V shed 6 bases and J 4 bases; nucleotides not matched to a gene: 2. Germline V gene data show CDR1 as MNHEY and CDR2 as SVGAGI. The CDR3 protein is CASSTGVTEAFF. CDR3 bases: TGTGCCAGCAGCACAGGGGTCACTGAAGCTTTCTTT.

This clone has more than one count but fewer than ten. The rearrangement uses TRBV6-5 and TRBJ1-1; D not resolved. The CDR3 extends over 13 amino acids. Trimming cost V 5 bases and J 4 bases, with 11 bases left between them. The germline V gene encodes CDR1 MNHEY and CDR2 SVGAGI. In nucleotides, the CDR3 is TGTGCCAGCAGTCGGACGTGGAGCACTGAAGCTTTCTTT. This sequence encodes CASSRTWSTEAFF.

This clone was detected a few times. The gene calls are TRBV27 and TRBJ1-1; D is ambiguous. The V and J ends lost 0 bases and 1 base respectively, with 9 bases between them. CDR3 length equals 15 residues. In germline, CDR1 is MNHEY, CDR2 SMNVEV (reference sequence). The CDR3 loop reads CASSLSGRANTEAFF. CDR3 sequence (DNA): TGTGCCAGCAGTTTATCTGGCAGAGCGAACACTGAAGCTTTCTTT.

The rearrangement joins TRBV28 to TRBJ2-2; D gene unclear. The germline V gene encodes CDR1 MDHEN and CDR2 SYDVKM. V was cut by 5 bases and J by 1 base, with 5 bases left in between. This CDR3 has 13 amino acids. CDR3 bases: TGTGCCAGCAGTATCGGGAACACCGGGGAGCTGTTTTTT. Protein sequence: CASSIGNTGELFF.

As regards this clone: The junction does not match germline at one end; this may be a read error. The V and J genes are TRBV4-1 and TRBJ2-7; D is perhaps TRBD2 (5 bases). CDR3 length: 13 amino acids. Looked up from germline, CDR1 is MGHRA and CDR2 is YSYEKL. The DNA of the CDR3 is TGCGTCAGCAGCCCCGGACTCCTGGGCGAGCAGTACTTC. It specifies CVSSPGLLGEQYF.

The J gene is TRBJ2-7, the V gene TRBV5-1; possibly TRBD1 or TRBD2 for D (5 bases each). In germline, CDR1 is SGHRS, CDR2 YFSETQ. V was pared by 4 bases and J by 4 bases, with 15 bases between. The length of the CDR3 is 14 residues. The CDR3 here is CASSGEGRSYEQYF. CDR3 nucleotides: TGCGCCAGCAGCGGCGAGGGGCGGTCTTACGAGCAGTACTTC. The full variable domain, completed using reference TRBV5-1 and TRBJ2-7, is KAGVTQTPRYLIKTRGQQVTLSCSPISGHRSVSWYQQTPGQGLQFLFEYFSETQRNKGNFPGRFSGRQFSNSRSEMNVSTLELGDSALYLCASSGEGRSYEQYFGPGTRLTVT.

The chain joins TRBV7-9 to TRBJ2-5; tentatively, D is TRBD1 or TRBD2 (5 bases each). The CDR3 sequence is 16 residues long. Germline values: CDR1 SEHNR, CDR2 FQNEAQ (reference sequence). V lost 7 bases and J lost 4, with 22 bases in between. CDR3 amino acids: CASTPSRDLGRETQYF. The CDR3, as DNA: TGTGCCAGCACTCCCTCCCGGGACCTAGGTCGAGAGACCCAGTACTTC.

The chain couples TRBV10-2 to TRBJ2-1; 11 bases agree with TRBD2. V trimming: 5 bases; J trimming: 0 bases; junction bases outside the gene matches: 6. Germline CDR1 reads WSHSY; CDR2 reads SAAADI. CDR3 length: 17 amino acids. The CDR3 loop is CASSWLAGGNSYNEQFF. In DNA form, the CDR3 reads TGCGCCAGCAGTTGGCTAGCGGGAGGTAACTCCTACAATGAGCAGTTCTTC.

The chain employs TRBV9 and TRBJ2-2; D is possibly TRBD1 (6 bases). CDR1 SGDLS and CDR2 YYNGEE come from the germline V gene. Deletions cut 3 bases from V and 0 bases from J, with 15 bases between. The CDR3 runs 17 residues. The CDR3 sequence: CASSEPRDTANTGELFF. DNA of the CDR3: TGTGCCAGCAGCGAACCCCGGGACACCGCGAACACCGGGGAGCTGTTTTTT.

The CDR3 is CASSLAEDYNEQFF. For the CDR3, the DNA is TGCGCCAGCAGCTTAGCGGAGGACTACAATGAGCAGTTCTTC. The chain has TRBV5-1 and TRBJ2-1, with a weak D call TRBD2 (5 bases). Germline loops: CDR1 SGHRS, CDR2 YFSETQ. This CDR3 region has 14 residues. Trimming stripped 2 bases from V and 3 bases from J, with 9 bases between.

The chain has TRBV21-1 and TRBJ2-5; the table gives TRBD2 as D, unverified against the DNA. TRBV21-1 is a documented pseudogene. The CDR3 has 17 residues. The CDR3: CASKGSETSGSRETQYF. The DNA of the CDR3 is TGTGCCAGCAAGGGGTCGGAGACTAGCGGGAGCCGCGAGACCCAGTACTTC.

The rearrangement joins TRBV5-4 to TRBJ2-2, with TRBD2 matching over 8 bases. The CDR3 covers 15 residues. Trimming at V came to 1 base and at J to 5 bases, leaving 4 bases not matched to a gene. Germline V lookup: CDR1 SGHNT, CDR2 YYREEE (reference sequence). DNA of the CDR3: TGTGCCAGCAGCTTGAAGCGGGAGAAGACCGGGGAGCTGTTTTTT. Its protein product is CASSLKREKTGELFF. The full variable domain, rest sourced from reference TRBV5-4 and TRBJ2-2, is ETGVTQSPTHLIKTRGQQVTLRCSSQSGHNTVSWYQQALGQGPQFIFQYYREEENGRGNFPPRFSGLQFPNYSSELNVNALELDDSALYLCASSLKREKTGELFFGEGSRLTVL.

The CDR3 DNA reads as TGTGCCACCAGCAGAGGGGTACCAGATCAGCCCCAGCATTTT. Its protein product is CATSRGVPDQPQHF. V usage is TRBV15 and J usage is TRBJ1-5; D unresolved. Trimming cost V 1 base and J 5 bases, with 9 bases left between them. The length of the CDR3 is 14 residues. Germline CDR1 is LNHNV and CDR2 is YYDKDF (reference sequence).

Note on this clone: Other nucleotide sequences in the sample specify the same CDR3. This chain joins TRBV29-1 and TRBJ2-7, with 7 bases aligning to TRBD1. The CDR3 consists of 13 residues. After removal of 1 base from V and 3 bases from J, the junction contained 3 bases not matched to a gene. The V gene's germline CDR1 is SQVTM and CDR2 ANQGSEA. Here the CDR3 DNA reads TGCAGCGTTGAAGGGGACAGCAGCTACGAGCAGTACTTC. This encodes CSVEGDSSYEQYF.

The chain employs TRBV28 and TRBJ2-5; 7 bases map to TRBD2. V shed 6 bases, J shed 5 bases, and the junction held 12 bases outside the gene matches. The V gene's germline CDR1 is MDHEN and CDR2 SYDVKM. This CDR3 region has 15 residues. CDR3 in DNA: TGTGCCAGCAGCCTTACCTCGGGGGGTGGGGAGACCCAGTACTTC. This gives the protein CASSLTSGGGETQYF. The full variable domain, rest sourced from reference TRBV28 and TRBJ2-5, is DVKVTQSSRYLVKRTGEKVFLECVQDMDHENMFWYRQDPGLGLRLIYFSYDVKMKEKGDIPEGYSVSREKKERFSLILESASTNQTSMYLCASSLTSGGGETQYFGPGTRLLVL.